This TCR beta chain was recovered during a study of CD8 T cells in ankylosing spondylitis. Study-wide results and limits: What appeared characteristic of ankylosing spondylitis blood was a TCR beta motif of fewer than ten highly homologous variants.

Regarding this clonotype: Its target is not known.

One entry per CDR3 protein, called by TCRdb with MiXCR from the 5' RACE reads. This sample carries a few hundred thousand distinct CDR3 sequences, roughly 8% of them seen once, and the ten largest clones take more than 12%. Germline CDR1 MGHRA, CDR2 YSYEKL. There are 14 residues in the CDR3. V lost 4 bases, J lost 7 bases, and 17 bases lay in between. The receptor comes from a male donor with ankylosing spondylitis. The V and J genes are TRBV4-1 and TRBJ2-7; D is unclear. What was sequenced was blood, either unsorted or a sorted T cell fraction (not recorded which). In nucleotides, the CDR3 is TGCGCCAGCAGCCCCCCGGTGGCCAGCTCGGAGCAGTACTTC. As protein: CASSPPVASSEQYF.